This TCR beta chain was identified in a study of CD8 T cells in Susac syndrome. Study-wide results and caveats: The study's TCR sequencing and HLA analysis covered a relatively small number of individuals, and the study acknowledged this.

CD8+ and CD4+ T cells taken from blood had their TCR beta sequenced. The CD8+ and CD4+ T cells were isolated magnetically using a negative isolation approach, whereas the TEMRA cells were enriched by FACS. Between the trimmed V and J ends, which lost 1 base and 6 bases, there was a span of 13 bases. Looked up from germline, CDR1 is SGHAT and CDR2 is FQNNGV. The CDR3 covers 15 residues. It was with random hexamers that roughly 0.45 to 1 ug RNA was reverse transcribed. A single record per CDR3 protein comes from TCRdb applying MiXCR to the immunoSEQ multiplex PCR reads. The sample contains 180,000 or so distinct CDR3 sequences, about 93% of which appear only once. With respect to this clonotype: The target antigen is unknown.

The source is a human donor in good health. This chain uses TRBV11-2 with TRBJ2-1; D is ambiguous. Material for sequencing was CD4+ T cells from PBMCs. The CDR3 reads CASSLAASLGNEQFF. The DNA of the CDR3 is TGTGCCAGCAGCTTAGCAGCCAGCCTGGGCAATGAGCAGTTCTTC.